This is a list of T cell receptor beta chains from one sample in a study of shared T cell receptors in the human thymus. Data came from immunoSEQ multiplex PCR; TCRdb stores just in-frame clones and leaves some out. The sample shows about 500,000 clones, 75% to 85% of them seen only once. These data were also filed under a second study, of human thymus T cells.

The sequenced material came from thymocytes. All receptors derive from a boy less than two years old with a congenital heart defect. The CDR3 runs from the conserved cysteine through the conserved F or W. Each record gives: CDR3 protein, J gene, clone size, V gene. Rows may omit the clone size; those that give it use once, few, many or a size class.

cdr3_aa: CSALITYEQYF
j_call: TRBJ2-7
clone_size: once
v_call: TRBV20-1

cdr3_aa: CASSPPIGSGVDPCPHLSTDTQYF
j_call: TRBJ2-3
clone_size: few
v_call: TRBV18

cdr3_aa: CASSLVRGSYNEQYF
j_call: TRBJ2-7
clone_size: NA
v_call: TRBV5-1

cdr3_aa: CASSQVGGPSTDTQYF
j_call: TRBJ2-3
clone_size: NA
v_call: TRBV14

cdr3_aa: CASSFTMAFYEQYF
j_call: TRBJ2-7
clone_size: NA
v_call: TRBV11-1

cdr3_aa: CASRAWRVAGGPRDTQYF
j_call: TRBJ2-3
clone_size: NA
v_call: TRBV2

cdr3_aa: CASSLGRLEGQPQHF
j_call: TRBJ1-5
clone_size: NA
v_call: TRBV7-9

cdr3_aa: CASGTRCEQYF
j_call: TRBJ2-7
clone_size: NA
v_call: TRBV6-5

cdr3_aa: CASSIGGLAGAAGSYNEQFF
j_call: TRBJ2-1
clone_size: NA
v_call: TRBV19

cdr3_aa: CASKSRQGSSYEQYF
j_call: TRBJ2-7
clone_size: NA
v_call: TRBV6-4

cdr3_aa: CAIRGLAGDNEQFF
j_call: TRBJ2-1
clone_size: NA
v_call: TRBV10-3

cdr3_aa: CASSPAGGGGTDTQYF
j_call: TRBJ2-3
clone_size: NA
v_call: TRBV14

cdr3_aa: CAISERWGDEETQYF
j_call: TRBJ2-5
clone_size: NA
v_call: TRBV10-3

cdr3_aa: CASSLWGDQADTQYF
j_call: TRBJ2-3
clone_size: NA
v_call: TRBV11-2

cdr3_aa: CASSEYSRGWTEAFF
j_call: TRBJ1-1
clone_size: NA
v_call: TRBV25-1

cdr3_aa: CASGSTSGWRLSQETQYF
j_call: TRBJ2-5
clone_size: NA
v_call: TRBV12-5

cdr3_aa: CAWSGKLGGRNQPQHF
j_call: TRBJ1-5
clone_size: few
v_call: TRBV30

cdr3_aa: CASSLAAREGSYNEQFF
j_call: TRBJ2-1
clone_size: NA
v_call: TRBV5-1

cdr3_aa: CAWSTSGIETQYF
j_call: TRBJ2-5
clone_size: NA
v_call: TRBV30

cdr3_aa: CASSQVLGASGRRYEQYF
j_call: TRBJ2-7
clone_size: NA
v_call: TRBV4-3

cdr3_aa: CATSSSNRAPSYEQYF
j_call: TRBJ2-7
clone_size: NA
v_call: TRBV15

cdr3_aa: CASSFSGSGTSGRSIPQETQYF
j_call: TRBJ2-5
clone_size: NA
v_call: TRBV27

cdr3_aa: CAREGGRANTEAFF
j_call: TRBJ1-1
clone_size: NA
v_call: TRBV27

cdr3_aa: CASSVVGYGTGELFF
j_call: TRBJ2-2
clone_size: NA
v_call: TRBV9

cdr3_aa: CASSANRGRGLNTEAFF
j_call: TRBJ1-1
clone_size: NA
v_call: TRBV6-1

cdr3_aa: CASSPYETGRDQPQHF
j_call: TRBJ1-5
clone_size: NA
v_call: TRBV27

cdr3_aa: CASSSFGGSPWGEQFF
j_call: TRBJ2-1
clone_size: NA
v_call: TRBV6-4

cdr3_aa: CASSQGVLRREMGSYEQYF
j_call: TRBJ2-7
clone_size: NA
v_call: TRBV4-3

cdr3_aa: CASSSTGAHTEAFF
j_call: TRBJ1-1
clone_size: once
v_call: TRBV27

cdr3_aa: CASSSRTGPNSEAFF
j_call: TRBJ1-1
clone_size: NA
v_call: TRBV28

cdr3_aa: CASSSETTSPNNEQFF
j_call: TRBJ2-1
clone_size: NA
v_call: TRBV5-1

cdr3_aa: CAWTNYEQYF
j_call: TRBJ2-7
clone_size: NA
v_call: TRBV30

cdr3_aa: CASSQGTPYSNQPQHF
j_call: TRBJ1-5
clone_size: once
v_call: TRBV19

cdr3_aa: CASRITRQGNTEAFF
j_call: TRBJ1-1
clone_size: NA
v_call: TRBV19

cdr3_aa: CASSIVDGSHEQYF
j_call: TRBJ2-7
clone_size: NA
v_call: TRBV19

cdr3_aa: CASSQDGDRGRSGANVLTF
j_call: TRBJ2-6
clone_size: NA
v_call: TRBV4-3

cdr3_aa: CASSNRDIFEKLFF
j_call: TRBJ1-4
clone_size: NA
v_call: TRBV6-1

cdr3_aa: CASSYRRGHGYTF
j_call: TRBJ1-2
clone_size: NA
v_call: TRBV6-6

cdr3_aa: CASRNTRPGVYEQYF
j_call: TRBJ2-7
clone_size: once
v_call: TRBV2

cdr3_aa: CASSVPGAYEQYF
j_call: TRBJ2-7
clone_size: NA
v_call: TRBV10-1

cdr3_aa: CASSPTGTDSNQPQHF
j_call: TRBJ1-5
clone_size: NA
v_call: TRBV6-6

cdr3_aa: CAWVTGSGRPPPGTRQDEQYF
j_call: TRBJ2-7
clone_size: NA
v_call: TRBV30

cdr3_aa: CASSLTSAREGGDTQYF
j_call: TRBJ2-3
clone_size: NA
v_call: TRBV28

cdr3_aa: CASSREGSLNEQFF
j_call: TRBJ2-1
clone_size: NA
v_call: TRBV27